This T cell receptor beta chain was recorded in a study of shared clonotypes between healthy human individuals. TCRdb's copy holds only in-frame clones and misses some; the assay was immunoSEQ multiplex PCR. Of some 800,000 clones in the sample, about 91% were seen once. CD45RO-negative CD8 cells positively selected for CCR7 made up the naive population, which excluded terminally differentiated effector memory CD45RA+ cells. This receptor was obtained from a man aged 30 to 45 in good health. The sample was naive CD8+ T cells sorted from blood.

The CDR3 loop is CATSTWEGDGEETQYF. CDR3 in DNA: TGTGCCACCAGCACTTGGGAGGGCGACGGAGAAGAGACCCAGTACTTC. The chain combines TRBV15 with TRBJ2-5, with 7 bases that match TRBD2. This CDR3 contains 16 residues. The germline CDR1 and CDR2 sequences are LNHNV and YYDKDF (reference sequence). V was clipped by 4 bases and J by 3 bases; unmatched bases: 11.